Sequencing of this T cell receptor beta chain was carried out in a study of OX40 agonist ivuxolimab in advanced cancers. Background on the study: Dose-escalation patients' cancers were hepatocellular carcinoma, melanoma, renal cell or head and neck cancer.

The method was immunoSEQ multiplex PCR; TCRdb's version includes in-frame clones alone and lacks a portion of them. Of 20,000 to 25,000 clones in the sample, approximately 82% were seen once. V gave up 3 bases and J gave up 1 base, with 4 bases separating them. In germline, CDR1 is SGHDT, CDR2 YYEEEE. There are 12 residues in the CDR3. This clonotype originated in an adult with an advanced solid tumor such as melanoma, head and neck, liver or kidney cancer. The sample in question was CD4+ or CD8+ T cells sorted from blood, obtained in a trial of the OX40 agonist ivuxolimab. J is TRBJ1-1 and V is TRBV5-6; D not resolved. The CDR3 nucleotides are TGTGCCAGCAGCTGGCCGAACACTGAAGCTTTCTTT. Its protein is CASSWPNTEAFF.